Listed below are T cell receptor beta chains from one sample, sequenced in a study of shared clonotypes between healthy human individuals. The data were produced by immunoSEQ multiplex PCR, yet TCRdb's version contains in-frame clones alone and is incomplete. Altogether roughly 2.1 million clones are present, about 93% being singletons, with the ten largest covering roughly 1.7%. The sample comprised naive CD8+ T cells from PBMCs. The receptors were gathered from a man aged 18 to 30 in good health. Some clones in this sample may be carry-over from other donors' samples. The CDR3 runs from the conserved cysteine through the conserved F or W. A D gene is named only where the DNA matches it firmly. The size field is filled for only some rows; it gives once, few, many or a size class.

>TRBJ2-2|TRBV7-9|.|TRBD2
TGTGCCAGCAGCCCGGCTAGCGGGGGGAACACCGGGGAGCTGTTTTTT
CASSPASGGNTGELFF
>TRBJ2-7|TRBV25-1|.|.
TGTGCCAGCAGTGAAGGGACACCCCAGGGGCAGTACTTC
CASSEGTPQGQYF
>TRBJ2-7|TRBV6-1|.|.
TGTGCCAGCAGACGAGACAGGACCTCCTACGAGCAGTACTTC
CASRRDRTSYEQYF
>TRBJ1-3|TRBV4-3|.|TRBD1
TGCGCCAGCAGCCTATCCACCGGGACAGGCGACTTCCAGTGGGGAAACACCATATATTTT
CASSLSTGTGDFQWGNTIYF
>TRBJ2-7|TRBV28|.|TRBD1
TGTGCCAGCAGTTTGGGACAGGGGGTCGAGCAGTACTTC
CASSLGQGVEQYF
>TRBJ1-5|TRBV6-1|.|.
TGTGCCAGCAGTGAAGCGGGGGTCCGTTTGAATCAGCCCCAGCATTTT
CASSEAGVRLNQPQHF
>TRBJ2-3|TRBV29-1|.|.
TGCAGCGTTCTGCGCAGGGATGGATTCGATACGCAGTATTTT
CSVLRRDGFDTQYF
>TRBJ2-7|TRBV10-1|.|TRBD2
TGCGCCAGCAGGGGGGGGAGCACCTACGAGCAGTACTTC
CASRGGSTYEQYF
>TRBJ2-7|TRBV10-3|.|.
TGTGCCAGCCGCGTGGGCGATCGTTACGAGCAGTACTTC
CASRVGDRYEQYF
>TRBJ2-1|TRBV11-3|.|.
TGTGCCAGCAGCTCTCGGGACTCCTACAATGAGCAGTTCTTC
CASSSRDSYNEQFF
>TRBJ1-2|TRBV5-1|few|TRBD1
TGCGCCAGCAGCTCCGGGACAGGTTCCTATGGCTACACCTTC
CASSSGTGSYGYTF
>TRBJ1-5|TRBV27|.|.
TGTGCCAGCAGTCCGACCGGGGGCAATCAGCCCCAGCATTTT
CASSPTGGNQPQHF
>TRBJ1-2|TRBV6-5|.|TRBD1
TGTGCCAGCAGACTCGACAGGGCAGGTGGCTACACCTTC
CASRLDRAGGYTF
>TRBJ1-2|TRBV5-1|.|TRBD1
TGCGCCAGCAGCTGGGGACAGGAGAACTATGGCTACACCTTC
CASSWGQENYGYTF
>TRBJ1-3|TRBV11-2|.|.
TGTGCCAGCGCCAGGGGAGCTTCCTCTGGAAACACCATATATTTT
CASARGASSGNTIYF
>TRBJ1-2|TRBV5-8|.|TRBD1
TGTGCCAGCAGCCACAGGGGGATGGTGTATGGCTACACCTTC
CASSHRGMVYGYTF
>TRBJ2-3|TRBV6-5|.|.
TGTGCCAGCAAGACGAGTAACTTCGACACAGATACGCAGTATTTT
CASKTSNFDTDTQYF
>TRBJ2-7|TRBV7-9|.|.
TGTGCCAGCAGCCCTCGGGACGGCTCCTACGAGCAGTACTTC
CASSPRDGSYEQYF
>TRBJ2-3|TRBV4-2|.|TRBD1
TGTGCCAGCAGCCAAAGAGGCCCGGGACAGGGACGAACAGATACGCAGTATTTT
CASSQRGPGQGRTDTQYF
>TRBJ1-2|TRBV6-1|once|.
TGTGCCAGCAGTGAATTTAGCGGCAGGTTGACTAATGGCTACACCTTC
CASSEFSGRLTNGYTF
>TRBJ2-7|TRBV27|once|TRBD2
TGTGCCAGCAGTTCGCTAGCGGGATCGGGCGAGCAGTACTTC
CASSSLAGSGEQYF
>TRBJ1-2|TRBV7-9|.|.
TGTGCCAGCGAATGGGGGGAGGGCTATGGCTACACCTTC
CASEWGEGYGYTF
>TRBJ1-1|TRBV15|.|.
TGTGCCACCAGCAGGCCCCGGGAGAACACTGAAGCTTTCTTT
CATSRPRENTEAFF
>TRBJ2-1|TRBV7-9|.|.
TGTGCCAGCAGCCCCGGGGTGACTAGCAATGAGCAGTTCTTC
CASSPGVTSNEQFF
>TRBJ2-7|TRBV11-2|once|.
TGTGCCAGCAGCCTAGGGCGCTACGAGCAGTACTTC
CASSLGRYEQYF
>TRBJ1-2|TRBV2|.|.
TGTGCCAGCAGTGAAGTCACTTGGGGCAGGGCGAACTATGGCTACACCTTC
CASSEVTWGRANYGYTF
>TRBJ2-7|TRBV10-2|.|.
TGCGCCAGCAGTGATGTTAGCGGCTATCCCTACGAGCAGTACTTC
CASSDVSGYPYEQYF
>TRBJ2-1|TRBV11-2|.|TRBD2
TGTGCCAGCAGCTTTGGGACTAGCGGGTCTTCCTACAATGAGCAGTTCTTC
CASSFGTSGSSYNEQFF
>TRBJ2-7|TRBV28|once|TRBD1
TGTGCCAGCAATGACAGGGTGACCTACGAGCAGTACTTC
CASNDRVTYEQYF
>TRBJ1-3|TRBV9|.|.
TGTGCCAGCAGCGTAGTCCCAGGGCAAGATGGAAACACCATATATTTT
CASSVVPGQDGNTIYF
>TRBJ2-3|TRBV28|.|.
TGTGCCAGCAGCGGGACACTCAGCACAGATACGCAGTATTTT
CASSGTLSTDTQYF
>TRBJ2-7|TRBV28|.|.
TGTGCCAGCAGATCCAGGGGTTCCCTTCTCTACGAGCAGTACTTC
CASRSRGSLLYEQYF
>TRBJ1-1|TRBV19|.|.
TGTGCCAGTAGTATAGCGTCAGGAACTGAAGCTTTCTTT
CASSIASGTEAFF
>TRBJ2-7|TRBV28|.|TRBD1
TGTGCCAGCAGGCCCGGACAGGGGATAGGTGAGCAGTACTTC
CASRPGQGIGEQYF
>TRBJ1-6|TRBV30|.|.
TGTGCCTGGCGGGGTTCCTATAATTCACCCCTCCACTTT
CAWRGSYNSPLHF
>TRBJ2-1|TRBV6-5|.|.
TGTGCCAGCAGTTATCAGGGCCTTTTAAATGAGCAGTTCTTC
CASSYQGLLNEQFF
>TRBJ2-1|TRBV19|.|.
TGTGCCAGTAGTATCTTAGTAATAGCGGCGGTGGATGAGCAGTTCTTC
CASSILVIAAVDEQFF
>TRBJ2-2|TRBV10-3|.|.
TGTGCCATCAGCAACGGAGAGGTCACCGGGGAGCTGTTTTTT
CAISNGEVTGELFF
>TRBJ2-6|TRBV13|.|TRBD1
TGTGCCAGCAGCCCGGACAGGGGGCTTACTGGGGCCAACGTCCTGACTTTC
CASSPDRGLTGANVLTF
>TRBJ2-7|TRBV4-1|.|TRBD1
TGCGCCAGCAGCCAGACGCTCCGGGACAGGGAAGAGCAGTACTTC
CASSQTLRDREEQYF
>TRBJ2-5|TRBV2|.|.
TGTGCCAGCAGAGGGGTTACGGGGGCGCCTAGGGGAATTGAGACCCAGTACTTC
CASRGVTGAPRGIETQYF
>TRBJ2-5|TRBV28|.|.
TGTGCCAGCAGTTTTTCAGGGGCTGGGGAGACCCAGTACTTC
CASSFSGAGETQYF
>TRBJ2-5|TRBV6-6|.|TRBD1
TGTGCCAGCAGTTACTTCAGGGGGCAAGAGACCCAGTACTTC
CASSYFRGQETQYF
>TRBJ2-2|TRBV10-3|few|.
TGTGCCATCCTCCTCGACACCGGGGAGCTGTTTTTT
CAILLDTGELFF
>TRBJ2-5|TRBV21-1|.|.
TGTGCCAGCAGTGGACAGGGGGGGCTTCCAACCCAGTACTTC
CASSGQGGLPTQYF
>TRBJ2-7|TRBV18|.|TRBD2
TGTGCCAGCTCACCCATAAGCGGGAGACGCTCCTACGAGCAGTACTTC
CASSPISGRRSYEQYF
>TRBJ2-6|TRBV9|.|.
TGTGCCAGCAGCGCAGACAGCTCTGGGGCCAACGTCCTGACTTTC
CASSADSSGANVLTF
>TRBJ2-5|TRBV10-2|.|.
TGCGCCAGCAGTGAGTCGAGGGGGGAAGAGACCCAGTACTTC
CASSESRGEETQYF
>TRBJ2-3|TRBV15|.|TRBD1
TGTGCCACCAACTACAGGGGGCAGGGAGATACGCAGTATTTT
CATNYRGQGDTQYF
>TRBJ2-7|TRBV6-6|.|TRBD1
TGTGCCAGCAGATTGGACAGGGCGTCGTACGAGCAGTACTTC
CASRLDRASYEQYF